The 4 T cell receptor beta chains in this list originate from one sample, sequenced in a study of cytomegalovirus exposure and HLA in healthy donors. Primers: 60 Vbeta forward and 13 Jbeta reverse. The assay was immunoSEQ multiplex PCR, and TCRdb's table has in-frame clones only and misses some. Counted here are approximately 100,000 clones, 69% occurring once; the ten biggest clones make up roughly 5.5%. Sequenced input: PBMCs. The receptors here all came from a woman between 70 and 85 years old in good health and CMV-seropositive.

The V gene is TRBV7-2, the J gene TRBJ1-6, with D perhaps matching TRBD1 (5 bases). This CDR3 has 15 residues. The germline V gene has CDR1 SGHTA and CDR2 FQGNSA. Trimming pared 2 bases from V and 10 bases from J, leaving 15 bases between. As DNA, the CDR3 is TGTGCCAGCAGCTTACTGGGCGGGGGGAACTCACCCCTCCACTTT. Protein product: CASSLLGGGNSPLHF. The entire variable domain, with the rest obtained from reference TRBV7-2 and TRBJ1-6, is as follows: GAGVSQSPSNKVTEKGKDVELRCDPISGHTALYWYRQSLGQGLEFLIYFQGNSAPDKSGLPSDRFSAERTGGSVSTLTIQRTQQEDSAVYLCASSLLGGGNSPLHFGNGTRLTVT.

This clone has more than one count but fewer than ten. This chain links TRBV7-6 with TRBJ1-1; 7 nucleotides line up with TRBD1. V lost 5 bases, J lost 4 bases, and 10 bases stayed unmatched. The CDR3 consists of 15 residues. Germline V gene data show CDR1 as SGHVS and CDR2 as FNYEAQ. The CDR3 is CASSLGTAVGTEAFF. The CDR3 DNA follows: TGTGCCAGCAGCCTAGGGACAGCCGTTGGCACTGAAGCTTTCTTT.

A word on this clone: Within the sample, other DNA sequences also encode this same CDR3. The chain recombines TRBV27 with TRBJ1-5; 7 bases match TRBD1. The V segment lost 6 bases and the J segment 3 bases; nucleotides outside the gene matches: 8. The CDR3 length is 15 residues. In germline, CDR1 is MNHEY, CDR2 SMNVEV (reference sequence). The CDR3 protein is CASRSTGALNQPQHF. DNA of the CDR3: TGTGCCAGCAGATCTACAGGGGCCCTCAATCAGCCCCAGCATTTT.

This sequence joins TRBV10-3 and TRBJ1-1; possible D gene TRBD1, 5 bases. CDR3 length: 13 residues. V lost 3 bases and J 10 bases, leaving 15 bases between the germline ends. Germline values: CDR1 ENHRY, CDR2 SYGVKD. CDR3: CAISEGVGDLAFF. As DNA, the CDR3 is TGTGCCATCAGTGAAGGTGTAGGGGATTTAGCTTTCTTT.